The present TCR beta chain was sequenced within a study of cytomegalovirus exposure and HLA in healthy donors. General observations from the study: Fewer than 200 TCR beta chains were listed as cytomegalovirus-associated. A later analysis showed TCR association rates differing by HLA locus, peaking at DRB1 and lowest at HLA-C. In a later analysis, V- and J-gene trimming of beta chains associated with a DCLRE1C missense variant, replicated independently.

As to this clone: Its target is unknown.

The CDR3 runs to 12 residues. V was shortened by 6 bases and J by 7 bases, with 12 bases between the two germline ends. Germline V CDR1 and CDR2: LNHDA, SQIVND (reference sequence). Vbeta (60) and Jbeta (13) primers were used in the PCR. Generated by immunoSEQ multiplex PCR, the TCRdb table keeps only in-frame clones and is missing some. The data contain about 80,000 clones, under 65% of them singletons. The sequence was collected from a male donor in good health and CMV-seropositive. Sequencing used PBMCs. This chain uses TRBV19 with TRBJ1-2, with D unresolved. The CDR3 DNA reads TGTGCCAGTAGGCGGAGGCCGGCTGGCTACACCTTC. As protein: CASRRRPAGYTF.